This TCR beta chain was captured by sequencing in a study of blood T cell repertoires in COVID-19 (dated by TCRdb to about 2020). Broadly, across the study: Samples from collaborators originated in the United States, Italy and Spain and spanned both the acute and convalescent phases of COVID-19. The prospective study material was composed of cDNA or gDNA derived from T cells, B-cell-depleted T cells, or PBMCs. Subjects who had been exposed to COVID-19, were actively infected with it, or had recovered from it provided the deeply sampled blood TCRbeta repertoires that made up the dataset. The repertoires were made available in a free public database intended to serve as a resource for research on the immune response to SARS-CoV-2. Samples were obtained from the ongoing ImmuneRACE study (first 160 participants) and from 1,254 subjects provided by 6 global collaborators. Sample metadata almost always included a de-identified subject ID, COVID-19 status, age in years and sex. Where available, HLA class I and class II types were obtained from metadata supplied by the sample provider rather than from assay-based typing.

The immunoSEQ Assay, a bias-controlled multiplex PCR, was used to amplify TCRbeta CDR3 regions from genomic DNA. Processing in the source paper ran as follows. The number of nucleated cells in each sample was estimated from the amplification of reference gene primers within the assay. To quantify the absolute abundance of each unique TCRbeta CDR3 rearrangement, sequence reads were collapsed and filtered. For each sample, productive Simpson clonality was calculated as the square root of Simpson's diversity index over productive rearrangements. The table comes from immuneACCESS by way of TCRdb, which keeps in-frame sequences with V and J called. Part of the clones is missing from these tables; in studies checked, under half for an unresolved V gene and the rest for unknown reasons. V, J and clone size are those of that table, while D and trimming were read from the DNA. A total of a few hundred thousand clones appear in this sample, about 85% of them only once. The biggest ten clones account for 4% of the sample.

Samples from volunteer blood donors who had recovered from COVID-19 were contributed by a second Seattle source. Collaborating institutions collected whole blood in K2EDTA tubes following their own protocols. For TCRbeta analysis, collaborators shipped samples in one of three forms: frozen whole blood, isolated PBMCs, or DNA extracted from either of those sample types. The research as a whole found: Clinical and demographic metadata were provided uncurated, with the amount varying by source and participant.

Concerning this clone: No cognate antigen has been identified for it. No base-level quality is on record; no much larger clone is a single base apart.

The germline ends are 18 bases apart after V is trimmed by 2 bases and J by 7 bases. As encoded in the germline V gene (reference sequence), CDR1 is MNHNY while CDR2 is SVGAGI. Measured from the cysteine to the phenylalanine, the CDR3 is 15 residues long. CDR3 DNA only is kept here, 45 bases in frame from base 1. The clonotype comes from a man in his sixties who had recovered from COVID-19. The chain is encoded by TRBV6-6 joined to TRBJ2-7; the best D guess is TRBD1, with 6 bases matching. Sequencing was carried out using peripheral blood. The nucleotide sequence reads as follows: TGTGCCAGCAGTTACCCAGGGGAAGGTACGGGGGAGCAGTACTTC. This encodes CASSYPGEGTGEQYF.